This TCR beta chain was sequenced in a study of blood T cells in healthy people across ages. Regarding this clonotype: Its antigen is unknown.

For the second PCR, which ran for about 7 to 11 cycles, a sample-barcoded 5' primer and a J-beta primer mix were used. TCRdb ran MiXCR on the 5' RACE reads and lists one entry per CDR3 protein. Among 550,000 to 800,000 distinct CDR3 sequences listed, over 20% were seen once. Germline V gene lookup returns CDR1 SGDLS and CDR2 YYNGEE. Trimming took off 0 bases at V and 6 bases at J, with 12 bases between the two ends. The CDR3 is 14 residues long. Study results and caveats: Without sorted subsets, naive and antigen-experienced compartments could not be conclusively compared. CMV infection status of these donors was not known. As age increased, TCR beta diversity per million T cells fell in a roughly linear fashion.

The chain carries TRBV9 and TRBJ1-1, with D hard to call. The sequenced material came from blood. This clonotype originated in a man between 65 and 85 years old in good health. The chain's CDR3 is CASSVGGSQPEAFF. In DNA form, the CDR3 reads TGTGCCAGCAGCGTAGGAGGCAGTCAGCCTGAAGCTTTCTTT.